These T cell receptor beta chains were read from a single sample in a study of T cells after posttransplantation cyclophosphamide. Here immunoSEQ multiplex PCR was the method, and the copy in TCRdb shows in-frame clones only, minus some. The sample lists some 4,500 clones; around 66% were seen once. Material for sequencing was memory CD8+ T cells sorted from blood. The receptors were sampled from a woman aged 55-69 years in good health, CMV-negative, and a related stem cell transplant donor. Each CDR3 is given with its conserved first and last residue. The D gene is left open where the match is weak. Not all rows give a size; the values are once, few, many and, for expanded clones, a class.

TRBV10-3,TRBJ2-3,.,TRBD2,CAISGVASGSLDTQYF,TGTGCCATCAGTGGGGTCGCTAGCGGGAGTTTAGATACGCAGTATTTT
TRBV7-9,TRBJ2-2,once,TRBD2,CASTGLAGGNTGELFF,TGTGCCAGCACGGGACTAGCGGGGGGTAACACCGGGGAGCTGTTTTTT
TRBV9,TRBJ2-7,.,TRBD1,CASSVAGTGYYEQYF,TGTGCCAGCAGCGTAGCTGGGACAGGGTACTACGAGCAGTACTTC
TRBV4-3,TRBJ1-2,.,.,CASSHLEAGAYGYTF,TGCGCCAGCAGCCACCTAGAGGCGGGGGCCTATGGCTACACCTTC
TRBV27,TRBJ1-1,.,.,CASSISPGHLNTEAFF,TGTGCCAGCAGTATCTCTCCAGGACACTTGAACACTGAAGCTTTCTTT
TRBV19,TRBJ2-7,.,.,CASSISRGYEQYF,TGTGCCAGTAGTATAAGTCGGGGGTACGAGCAGTACTTC
TRBV10-2,TRBJ2-3,medium-sized,.,CASTLGGTRSDTQYF,TGCGCCAGCACCTTGGGTGGGACAAGGTCAGATACGCAGTATTTT
TRBV6-1,TRBJ1-1,medium-sized,.,CASSQQGLNTEAFF,TGTGCCAGCAGTCAACAGGGATTGAACACTGAAGCTTTCTTT
TRBV6-5,TRBJ2-7,.,.,CASSSSVSYEQYF,TGTGCCAGCAGCTCGTCGGTCTCCTACGAGCAGTACTTC
TRBV7-9,TRBJ1-2,few,TRBD1,CASSSFDRVKGYTF,TGTGCCAGCAGCTCCTTCGACAGGGTAAAAGGCTACACCTTC
TRBV5-5,TRBJ1-1,.,.,CASSLASGVNTEAFF,TGTGCCAGCAGCTTGGCCTCGGGGGTGAACACTGAAGCTTTCTTT
TRBV28,TRBJ1-5,.,TRBD1,CASSGERDRGQPQHF,TGTGCCAGCAGTGGTGAGAGGGACAGGGGACAGCCCCAGCATTTT
TRBV7-6,TRBJ2-7,.,TRBD1,CASSGQSSYEQYF,TGTGCCAGCTCGGGACAGAGCTCCTACGAGCAGTACTTC
TRBV5-1,TRBJ1-5,once,.,CASSLEGDLWPQHF,TGCGCCAGCAGCTTGGAGGGGGACCTCTGGCCCCAGCATTTT
TRBV9,TRBJ2-1,once,.,CASSVAGVPAIVEQFF,TGTGCCAGCAGCGTAGCGGGAGTCCCCGCTATAGTCGAGCAGTTCTTC
TRBV19,TRBJ2-6,few,.,CASSPLDSHSGANVLTF,TGTGCCAGTAGTCCACTGGACAGTCACTCTGGGGCCAACGTCCTGACTTTC
TRBV7-9,TRBJ2-1,few,.,CASSLALTDNEQFF,TGTGCCAGCAGCTTAGCGCTAACAGACAATGAGCAGTTCTTC
TRBV2,TRBJ2-5,few,TRBD2,CASSGGGTDLQETQYF,TGTGCCAGCAGCGGGGGGGGAACGGACCTCCAAGAGACCCAGTACTTC
TRBV13,TRBJ2-1,.,.,CASSLISGNEQFF,TGTGCCAGCAGCCTAATCTCGGGCAATGAGCAGTTCTTC
TRBV2,TRBJ2-3,few,TRBD2,CARPSASGRTDTQYF,TGTGCCAGGCCGTCGGCTAGCGGGAGGACAGATACGCAGTATTTT
TRBV11-2,TRBJ2-7,medium-sized,.,CASSQGGPLSIHEQYF,TGTGCCAGCAGCCAGGGCGGTCCCCTGTCAATCCACGAGCAGTACTTC
TRBV4-1,TRBJ2-1,.,.,CASSPERGSYNEQFF,TGCGCCAGCAGCCCAGAAAGGGGCTCCTACAATGAGCAGTTCTTC